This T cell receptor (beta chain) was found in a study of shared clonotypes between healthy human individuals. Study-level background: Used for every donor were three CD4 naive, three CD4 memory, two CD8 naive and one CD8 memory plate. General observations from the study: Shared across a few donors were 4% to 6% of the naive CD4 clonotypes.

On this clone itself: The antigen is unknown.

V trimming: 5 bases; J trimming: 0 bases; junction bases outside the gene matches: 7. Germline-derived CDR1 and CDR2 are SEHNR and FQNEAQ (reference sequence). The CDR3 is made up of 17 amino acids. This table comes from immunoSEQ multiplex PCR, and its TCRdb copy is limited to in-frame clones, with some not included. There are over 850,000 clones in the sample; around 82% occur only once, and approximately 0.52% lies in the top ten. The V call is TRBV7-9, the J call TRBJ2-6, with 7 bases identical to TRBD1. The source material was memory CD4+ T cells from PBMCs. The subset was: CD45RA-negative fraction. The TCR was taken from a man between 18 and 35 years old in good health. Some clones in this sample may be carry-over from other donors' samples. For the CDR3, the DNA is TGTGCCAGCAGCGAGGGACAGCGACCCTCTGGGGCCAACGTCCTGACTTTC. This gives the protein CASSEGQRPSGANVLTF.